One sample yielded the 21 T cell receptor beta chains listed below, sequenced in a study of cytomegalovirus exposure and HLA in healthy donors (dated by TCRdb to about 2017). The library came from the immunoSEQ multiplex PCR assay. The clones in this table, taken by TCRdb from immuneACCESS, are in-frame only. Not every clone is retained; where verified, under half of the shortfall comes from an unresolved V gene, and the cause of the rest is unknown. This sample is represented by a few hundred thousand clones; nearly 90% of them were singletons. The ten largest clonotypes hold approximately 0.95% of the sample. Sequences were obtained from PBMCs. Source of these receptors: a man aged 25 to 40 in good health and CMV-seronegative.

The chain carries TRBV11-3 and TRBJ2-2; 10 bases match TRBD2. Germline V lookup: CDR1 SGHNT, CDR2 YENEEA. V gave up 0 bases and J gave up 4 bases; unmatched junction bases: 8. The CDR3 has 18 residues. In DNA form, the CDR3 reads TGTGCCAGCAGCTTAGACCCCCTAGCGGGGGCCACCACCGGGGAGCTGTTTTTT. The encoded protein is CASSLDPLAGATTGELFF.

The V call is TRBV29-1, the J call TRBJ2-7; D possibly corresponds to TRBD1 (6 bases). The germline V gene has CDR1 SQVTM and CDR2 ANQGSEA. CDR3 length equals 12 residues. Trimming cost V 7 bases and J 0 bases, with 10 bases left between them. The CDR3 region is CSAWDTSYEQYF. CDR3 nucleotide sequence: TGCAGCGCCTGGGACACCTCCTACGAGCAGTACTTC.

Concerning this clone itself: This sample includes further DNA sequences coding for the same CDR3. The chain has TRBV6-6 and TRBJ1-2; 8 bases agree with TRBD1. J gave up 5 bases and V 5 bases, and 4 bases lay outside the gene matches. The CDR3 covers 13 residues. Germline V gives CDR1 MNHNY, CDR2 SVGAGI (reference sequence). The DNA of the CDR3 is TGTGCCAGCAGTCCCACAGGGGGATATGGCTACACCTTC. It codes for CASSPTGGYGYTF.

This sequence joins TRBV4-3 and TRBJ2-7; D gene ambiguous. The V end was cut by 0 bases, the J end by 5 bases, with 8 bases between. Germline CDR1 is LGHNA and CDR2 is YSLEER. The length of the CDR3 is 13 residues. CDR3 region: CASSQDRSNEQYF. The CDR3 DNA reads TGCGCCAGCAGCCAAGATCGGAGCAACGAGCAGTACTTC.

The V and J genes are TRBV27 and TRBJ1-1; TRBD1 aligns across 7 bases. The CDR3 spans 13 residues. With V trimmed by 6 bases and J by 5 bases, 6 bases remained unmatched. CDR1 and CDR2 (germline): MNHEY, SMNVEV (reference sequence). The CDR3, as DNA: TGTGCCAGCAGGCTACAGGGGAGGACTGAAGCTTTCTTT. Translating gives CASRLQGRTEAFF.

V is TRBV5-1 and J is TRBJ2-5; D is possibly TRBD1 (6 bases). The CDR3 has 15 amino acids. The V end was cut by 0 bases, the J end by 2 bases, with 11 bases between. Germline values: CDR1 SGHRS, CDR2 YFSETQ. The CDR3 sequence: CASSLGWGTQETQYF. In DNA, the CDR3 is TGCGCCAGCAGCTTGGGGTGGGGGACACAAGAGACCCAGTACTTC.

CDR3 in amino acids: CASSVATARVTQYF. The CDR3 region has the DNA TGTGCCAGCAGCGTAGCCACGGCCCGGGTCACGCAGTATTTT. The chain combines TRBV9 with TRBJ2-3; D is unclear. Looked up from germline, CDR1 is SGDLS and CDR2 is YYNGEE. CDR3 length equals 14 residues. The V gene lost 0 bases and the J gene lost 9 bases, with 14 bases spanning the gap.

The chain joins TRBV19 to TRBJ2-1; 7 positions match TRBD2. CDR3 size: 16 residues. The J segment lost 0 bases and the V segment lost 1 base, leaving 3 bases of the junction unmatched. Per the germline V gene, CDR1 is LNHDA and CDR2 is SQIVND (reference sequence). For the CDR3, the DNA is TGTGCCAGTAGTATAGTTGGGGGGGTCTCCTACAATGAGCAGTTCTTC. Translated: CASSIVGGVSYNEQFF.

The CDR3 DNA reads TGCGCCAGCAGTGAGCCGGGACAGGGATTGGCCGGGGAGCTGTTTTTT. Translated: CASSEPGQGLAGELFF. V gene TRBV10-1 combines with J gene TRBJ2-2; TRBD1 matches 9 bases. This CDR3 comprises 16 residues. Looked up from germline, CDR1 is WNHNN and CDR2 is SYGVQD (reference sequence). The V segment lost 2 bases and the J segment 6 bases; nucleotides outside the gene matches: 7.

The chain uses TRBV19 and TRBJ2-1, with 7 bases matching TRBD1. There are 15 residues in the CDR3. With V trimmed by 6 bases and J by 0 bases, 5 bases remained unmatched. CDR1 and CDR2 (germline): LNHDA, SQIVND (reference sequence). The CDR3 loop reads CASRDRLSSYNEQFF. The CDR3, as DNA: TGTGCCAGTAGGGACAGGCTGAGCTCCTACAATGAGCAGTTCTTC.

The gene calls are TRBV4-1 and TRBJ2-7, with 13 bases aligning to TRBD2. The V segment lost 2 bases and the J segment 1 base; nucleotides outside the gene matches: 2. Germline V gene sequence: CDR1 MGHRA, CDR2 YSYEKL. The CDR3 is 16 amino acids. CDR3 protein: CASSQSLAGGSYEQYF. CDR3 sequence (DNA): TGCGCCAGCAGCCAATCACTAGCGGGGGGGTCCTACGAGCAGTACTTC.

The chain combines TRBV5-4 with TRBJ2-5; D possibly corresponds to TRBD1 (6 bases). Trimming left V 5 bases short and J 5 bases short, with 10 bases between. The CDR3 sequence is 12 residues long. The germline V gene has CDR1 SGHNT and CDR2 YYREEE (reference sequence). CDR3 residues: CASRSTGETQYF. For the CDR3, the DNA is TGTGCCAGCAGGTCTACAGGGGAGACCCAGTACTTC.

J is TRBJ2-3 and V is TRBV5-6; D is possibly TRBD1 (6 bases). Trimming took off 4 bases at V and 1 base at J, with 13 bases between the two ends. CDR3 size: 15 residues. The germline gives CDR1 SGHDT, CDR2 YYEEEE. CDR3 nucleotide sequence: TGTGCCAGCAGCACCTGGACAGAGCGCACAGATACGCAGTATTTT. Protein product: CASSTWTERTDTQYF.

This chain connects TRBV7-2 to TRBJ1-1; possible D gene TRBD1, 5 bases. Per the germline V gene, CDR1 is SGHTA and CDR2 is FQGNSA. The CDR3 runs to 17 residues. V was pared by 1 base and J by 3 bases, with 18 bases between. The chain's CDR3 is CASSLVFQGRADTEAFF. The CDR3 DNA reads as TGTGCCAGCAGCTTAGTATTCCAGGGCCGCGCGGACACTGAAGCTTTCTTT.

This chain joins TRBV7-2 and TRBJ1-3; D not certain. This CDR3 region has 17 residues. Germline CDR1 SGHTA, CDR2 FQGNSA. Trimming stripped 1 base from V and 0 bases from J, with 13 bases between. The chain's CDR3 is CASSLVGGGFSGNTIYF. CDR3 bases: TGTGCCAGCAGCTTAGTGGGAGGAGGGTTCTCTGGAAACACCATATATTTT.

CDR3 in DNA: TGTGCCAGTGCGCAGTTGGGGGCCTATGGCTACACCTTC. This codes for CASAQLGAYGYTF. This sequence joins TRBV19 and TRBJ1-2, with a weak D call TRBD1 (6 bases). This CDR3 has 13 amino acids. The germline CDR1 and CDR2 sequences are LNHDA and SQIVND (reference sequence). The V and J ends lost 8 bases and 4 bases respectively, with 14 bases between them.

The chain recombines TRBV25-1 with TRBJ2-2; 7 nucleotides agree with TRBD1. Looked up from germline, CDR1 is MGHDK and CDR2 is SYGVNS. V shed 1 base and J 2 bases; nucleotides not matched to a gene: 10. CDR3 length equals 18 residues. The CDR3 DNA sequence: TGTGCCAGCAGTGAATTCCCCCGGACAGGCAGTAACACCGGGGAGCTGTTTTTT. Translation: CASSEFPRTGSNTGELFF.

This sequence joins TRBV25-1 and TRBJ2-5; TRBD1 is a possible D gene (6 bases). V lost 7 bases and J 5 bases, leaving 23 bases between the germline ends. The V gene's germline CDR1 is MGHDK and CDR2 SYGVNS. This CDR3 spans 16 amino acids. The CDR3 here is CASTEQGKLVGETQYF. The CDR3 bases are TGTGCCAGCACCGAACAGGGAAAACTAGTTGGGGAGACCCAGTACTTC.

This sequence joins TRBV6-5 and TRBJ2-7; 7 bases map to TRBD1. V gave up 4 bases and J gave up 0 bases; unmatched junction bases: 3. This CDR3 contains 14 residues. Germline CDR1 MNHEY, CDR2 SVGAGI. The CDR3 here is CASSFWTGSYEQYF. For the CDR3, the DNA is TGTGCCAGCAGTTTTTGGACAGGCTCCTACGAGCAGTACTTC.

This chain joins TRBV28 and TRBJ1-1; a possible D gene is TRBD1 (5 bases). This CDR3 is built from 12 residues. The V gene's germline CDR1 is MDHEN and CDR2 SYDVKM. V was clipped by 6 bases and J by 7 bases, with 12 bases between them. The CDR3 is CASRSDQGEAFF. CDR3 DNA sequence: TGTGCCAGCAGATCCGATCAGGGTGAAGCTTTCTTT.

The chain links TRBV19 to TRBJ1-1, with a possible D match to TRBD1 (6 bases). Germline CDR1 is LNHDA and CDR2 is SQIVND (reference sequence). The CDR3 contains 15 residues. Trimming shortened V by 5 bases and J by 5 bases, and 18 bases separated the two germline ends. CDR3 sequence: CASSSLVGAVTEAFF. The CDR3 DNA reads TGTGCCAGTAGTTCCCTAGTGGGGGCCGTAACTGAAGCTTTCTTT.